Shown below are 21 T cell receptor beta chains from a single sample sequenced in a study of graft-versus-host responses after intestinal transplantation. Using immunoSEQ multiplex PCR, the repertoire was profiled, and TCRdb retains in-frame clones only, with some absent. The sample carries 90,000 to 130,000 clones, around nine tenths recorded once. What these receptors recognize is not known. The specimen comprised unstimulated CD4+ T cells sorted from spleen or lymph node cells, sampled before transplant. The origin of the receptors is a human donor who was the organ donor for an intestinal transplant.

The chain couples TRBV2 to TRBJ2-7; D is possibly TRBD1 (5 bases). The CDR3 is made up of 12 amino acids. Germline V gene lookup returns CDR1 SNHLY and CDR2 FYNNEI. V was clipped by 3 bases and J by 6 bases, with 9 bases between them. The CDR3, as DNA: TGTGCCAGCAGTGACAGGGTTTCCGAGCAGTACTTC. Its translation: CASSDRVSEQYF. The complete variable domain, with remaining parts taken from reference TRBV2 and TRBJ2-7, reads EPEVTQTPSHQVTQMGQEVILRCVPISNHLYFYWYRQILGQKVEFLVSFYNNEISEKSEIFDDQFSVERPDGSNFTLKIRSTKLEDSAMYFCASSDRVSEQYFGPGTRLTVT.

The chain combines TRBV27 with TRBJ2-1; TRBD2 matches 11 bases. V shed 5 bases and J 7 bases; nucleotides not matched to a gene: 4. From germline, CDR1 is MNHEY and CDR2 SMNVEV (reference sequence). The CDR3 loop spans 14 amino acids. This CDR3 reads CASSRLAGKNEQFF. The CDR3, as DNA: TGTGCCAGCAGTCGACTAGCGGGAAAAAATGAGCAGTTCTTC.

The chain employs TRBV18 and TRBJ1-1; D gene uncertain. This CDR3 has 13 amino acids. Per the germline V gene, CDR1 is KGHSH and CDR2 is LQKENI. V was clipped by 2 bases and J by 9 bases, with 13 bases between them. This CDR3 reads CASSPINLDKAFF. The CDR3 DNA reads TGTGCCAGCTCACCAATAAACCTAGACAAAGCTTTCTTT.

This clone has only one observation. The CDR3, as DNA: TGCGCCAGCAGCGCGACAGGGGGGAATGAAAAACTGTTTTTT. Protein sequence: CASSATGGNEKLFF. The chain employs TRBV5-1 and TRBJ1-4; TRBD1 matches at 9 bases. Germline CDR1 is SGHRS and CDR2 is YFSETQ. This CDR3 spans 14 amino acids. V gave up 4 bases and J gave up 5 bases; unmatched junction bases: 3.

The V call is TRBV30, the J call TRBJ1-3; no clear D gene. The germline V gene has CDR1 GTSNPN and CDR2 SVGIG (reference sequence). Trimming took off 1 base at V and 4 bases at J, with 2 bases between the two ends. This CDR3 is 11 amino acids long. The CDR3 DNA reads TGTGCCTGGAGTGAGGGAAACACCATATATTTT. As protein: CAWSEGNTIYF.

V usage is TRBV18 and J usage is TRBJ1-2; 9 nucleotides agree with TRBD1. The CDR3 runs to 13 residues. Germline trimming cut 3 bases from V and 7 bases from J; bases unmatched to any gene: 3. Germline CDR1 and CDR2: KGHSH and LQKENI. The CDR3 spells CASSPGTGSGYTF. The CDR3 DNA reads TGTGCCAGCTCACCGGGGACAGGGAGTGGCTACACCTTC.

The CDR3 region is CASSQVGTGGYEQYF. CDR3 coding DNA: TGCGCCAGCAGCCAAGTGGGGACAGGGGGCTACGAGCAGTACTTC. V gene TRBV4-1 combines with J gene TRBJ2-7; 11 nucleotides match TRBD1. The germline V gene encodes CDR1 MGHRA and CDR2 YSYEKL. Trimming took 1 base from V and 3 from J; bases not matched to a gene: 2. The CDR3 is 15 residues long.

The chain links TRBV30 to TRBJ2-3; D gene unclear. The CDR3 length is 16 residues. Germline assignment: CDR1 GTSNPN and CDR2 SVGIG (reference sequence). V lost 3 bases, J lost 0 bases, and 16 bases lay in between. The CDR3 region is CAWSPWGGFSTDTQYF. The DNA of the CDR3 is TGTGCCTGGAGCCCCTGGGGTGGATTTAGCACAGATACGCAGTATTTT. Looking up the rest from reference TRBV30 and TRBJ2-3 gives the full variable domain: SQTIHQWPATLVQPVGSPLSLECTVEGTSNPNLYWYRQAAGRGLQLLFYSVGIGQISSEVPQNLSASRPQDRQFILSSKKLLLSDSGFYLCAWSPWGGFSTDTQYFGPGTRLTVL.

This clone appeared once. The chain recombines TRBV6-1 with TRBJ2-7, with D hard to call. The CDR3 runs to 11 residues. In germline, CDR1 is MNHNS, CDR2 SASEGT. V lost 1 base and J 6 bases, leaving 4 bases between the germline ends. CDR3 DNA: TGTGCCAGCAGTGAAGGGGGCGAGCAGTACTTC. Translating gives CASSEGGEQYF.

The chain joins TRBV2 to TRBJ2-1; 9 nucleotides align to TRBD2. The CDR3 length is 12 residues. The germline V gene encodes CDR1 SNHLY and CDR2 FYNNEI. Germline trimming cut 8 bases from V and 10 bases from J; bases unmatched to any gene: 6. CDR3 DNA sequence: TGTGCCAGCGTGGCGGGAGGGGGAGAGCAGTTCTTC. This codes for CASVAGGGEQFF.

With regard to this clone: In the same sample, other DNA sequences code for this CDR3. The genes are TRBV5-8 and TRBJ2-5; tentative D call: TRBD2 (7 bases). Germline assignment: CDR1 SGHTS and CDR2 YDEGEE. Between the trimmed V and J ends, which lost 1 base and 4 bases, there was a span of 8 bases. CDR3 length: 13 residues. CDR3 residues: CASSLRGGETQYF. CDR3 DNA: TGTGCCAGCAGCTTGAGGGGGGGAGAGACCCAGTACTTC.

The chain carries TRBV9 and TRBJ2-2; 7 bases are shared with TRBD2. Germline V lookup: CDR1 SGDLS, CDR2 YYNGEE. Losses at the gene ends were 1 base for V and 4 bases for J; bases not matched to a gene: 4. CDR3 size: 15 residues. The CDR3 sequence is CASSVRGRGTGELFF. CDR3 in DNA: TGTGCCAGCAGCGTACGCGGGAGAGGCACCGGGGAGCTGTTTTTT.

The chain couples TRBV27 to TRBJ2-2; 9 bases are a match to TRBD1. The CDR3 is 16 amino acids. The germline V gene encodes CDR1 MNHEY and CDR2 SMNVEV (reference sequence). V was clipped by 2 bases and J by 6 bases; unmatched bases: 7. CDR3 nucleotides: TGTGCCAGCAGTTTACAGGACAGGGGACAACCCGGGGAGCTGTTTTTT. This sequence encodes CASSLQDRGQPGELFF.

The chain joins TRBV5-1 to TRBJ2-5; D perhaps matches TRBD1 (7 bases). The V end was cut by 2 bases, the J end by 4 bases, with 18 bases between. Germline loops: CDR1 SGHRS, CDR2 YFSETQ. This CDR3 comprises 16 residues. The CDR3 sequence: CASSFGQGGSGETQYF. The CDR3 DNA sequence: TGCGCCAGCAGCTTTGGGCAGGGGGGTTCGGGAGAGACCCAGTACTTC.

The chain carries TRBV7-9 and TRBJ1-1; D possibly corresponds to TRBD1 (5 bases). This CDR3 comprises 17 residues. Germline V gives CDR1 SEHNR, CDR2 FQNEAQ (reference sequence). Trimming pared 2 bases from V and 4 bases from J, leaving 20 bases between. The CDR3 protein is CASSLPLGTRRSTEAFF. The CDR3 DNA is TGTGCCAGCAGCTTACCTCTAGGGACCCGAAGGTCCACTGAAGCTTTCTTT.

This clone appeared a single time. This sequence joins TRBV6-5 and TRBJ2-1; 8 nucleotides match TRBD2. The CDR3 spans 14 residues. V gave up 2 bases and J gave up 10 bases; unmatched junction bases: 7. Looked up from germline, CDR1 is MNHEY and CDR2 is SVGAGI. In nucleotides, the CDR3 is TGTGCCAGCAGTTACCTGGCGGGGGGAGGGGAGCAGTTCTTC. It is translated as CASSYLAGGGEQFF.

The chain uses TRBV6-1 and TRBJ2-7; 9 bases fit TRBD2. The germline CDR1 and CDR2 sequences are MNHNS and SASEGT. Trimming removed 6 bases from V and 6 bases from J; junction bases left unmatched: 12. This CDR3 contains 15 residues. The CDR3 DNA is TGTGCCAGCAGCGAACTGGGGACTAGCTTCGGCGAGCAGTACTTC. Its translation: CASSELGTSFGEQYF.

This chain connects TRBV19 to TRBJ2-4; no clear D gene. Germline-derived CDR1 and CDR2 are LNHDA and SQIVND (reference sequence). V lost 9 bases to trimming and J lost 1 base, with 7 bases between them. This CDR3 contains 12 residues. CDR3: CASSRAKNIQYF. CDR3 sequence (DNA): TGTGCCAGCAGCCGGGCCAAAAACATTCAGTACTTC.

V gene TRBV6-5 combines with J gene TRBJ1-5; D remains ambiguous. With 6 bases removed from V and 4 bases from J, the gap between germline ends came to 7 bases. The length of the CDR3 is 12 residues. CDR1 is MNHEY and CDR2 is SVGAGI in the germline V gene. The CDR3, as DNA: TGTGCCAGCAGGGGCGCAAATCAGCCCCAGCATTTT. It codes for CASRGANQPQHF.

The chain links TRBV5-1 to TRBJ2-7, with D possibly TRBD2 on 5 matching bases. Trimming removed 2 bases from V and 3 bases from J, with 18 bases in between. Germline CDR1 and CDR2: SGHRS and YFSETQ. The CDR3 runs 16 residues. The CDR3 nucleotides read TGCGCCAGCAGCTTCATTCAAGGAACGGGAAGCTACGAGCAGTACTTC. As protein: CASSFIQGTGSYEQYF.

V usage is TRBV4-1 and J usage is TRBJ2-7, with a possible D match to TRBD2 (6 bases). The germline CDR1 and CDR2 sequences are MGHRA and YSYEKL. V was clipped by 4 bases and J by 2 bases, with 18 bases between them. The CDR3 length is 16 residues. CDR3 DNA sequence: TGCGCCAGCAGCCCGTGGCCCTCTAGCGAACCCTACGAGCAGTACTTC. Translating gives CASSPWPSSEPYEQYF.